This T cell receptor beta chain was documented in a study of cytomegalovirus exposure and HLA in healthy donors. In the PCR, 60 Vbeta and 13 Jbeta primers were used. Method: immunoSEQ multiplex PCR; TCRdb's copy keeps in-frame clones and lacks some. The top ten clones hold approximately 10% of a sample with over 30,000 clones, 86% of them seen once. Sequenced: PBMCs. The sequence came from a middle-aged woman in good health and CMV-seropositive.

The CDR3 nucleotides are TGTGCCAGCAGCAAATGCCCGACAGTTCAAGAGACCCAGTACTTC. Translating gives CASSKCPTVQETQYF. This chain uses TRBV21-1 with TRBJ2-5; TRBD1, the D gene given by the table, was not confirmed from the DNA. TRBV21-1 is a known pseudogene. The CDR3 runs 15 residues.